A single sample is the source of the 5 T cell receptor beta chains below, sequenced in a study of beta chain features in type 1 diabetes. Regarding the study as a whole: The study found moderately but significantly shorter TCRB CDR3s in all four CD4+ subsets of Type 1 diabetes patients.

The isolated RNA, all of it, was reverse transcribed, so expressed TCRB transcripts were what got sequenced. Profiled with immunoSEQ multiplex PCR; TCRdb holds only in-frame clones, not every one. Among 600,000 or so clones listed, around 11% were seen once. Their antigens remain unidentified. The sample comprised naive CD4+ T cells from blood. The receptors derive from a young man with type 1 diabetes.

The V and J genes are TRBV6-6 and TRBJ2-1; TRBD2 matches 9 bases. The junction had 11 bases not matched to a gene; V was cut back by 6 bases and J by 8 bases. This CDR3 is 15 amino acids long. In germline, CDR1 is MNHNY, CDR2 SVGAGI (reference sequence). The CDR3 here is CASSPGLALSHEQFF. CDR3 nucleotide sequence: TGTGCCAGCAGCCCGGGACTAGCTCTATCCCATGAGCAGTTCTTC.

The chain employs TRBV27 and TRBJ2-5; D not resolved. Per germline, CDR1 MNHEY and CDR2 SMNVEV (reference sequence). The CDR3 sequence is 14 residues long. With 7 bases removed from V and 3 bases from J, the gap between germline ends came to 15 bases. The CDR3 DNA reads as TGTGCCAGCAAGAGACCCAGTGGGGAAGAGACCCAGTACTTC. Its protein product is CASKRPSGEETQYF.

This chain links TRBV5-4 with TRBJ2-5; the D is unclear. This CDR3 is built from 14 residues. CDR1 and CDR2 (germline): SGHNT, YYREEE (reference sequence). The germline V and J ends were trimmed by 1 base and 5 bases, with 12 bases remaining between them. The CDR3 region is CASSLRATSETQYF. CDR3 sequence (DNA): TGTGCCAGCAGCTTGAGGGCGACGAGCGAGACCCAGTACTTC.

The chain employs TRBV7-2 and TRBJ2-3; 10 nucleotides line up with TRBD2. Germline trimming cut 0 bases from V and 4 bases from J; bases unmatched to any gene: 7. CDR1 and CDR2 (germline): SGHTA, FQGNSA. The CDR3 contains 17 residues. CDR3 DNA sequence: TGTGCCAGCAGCTTAGCAGGGGCTAGCGGGGGATCAGATACGCAGTATTTT. This codes for CASSLAGASGGSDTQYF.

This clone was detected only a few times. The chain employs TRBV4-3 and TRBJ1-2; 10 nucleotides match TRBD1. This CDR3 is 13 amino acids long. From germline, CDR1 is LGHNA and CDR2 YSLEER. The V and J ends lost 9 bases and 8 bases, in that order; junction bases with no gene match: 9. The CDR3 coding sequence is TGCGCCAGTTCCGGGACAGGGGTCAGGGGCTACACCTTC. Translating gives CASSGTGVRGYTF.